This T cell receptor (beta chain) was sequenced during a study of blood T cell repertoires in COVID-19. Looking at the study overall: Both acute and convalescent COVID-19 samples were obtained from the United States, Italy and Spain. The cDNA or gDNA used as material had been derived from T cells, B-cell-depleted T cells, or PBMCs.

Patients from Seattle were sampled longitudinally, starting during active infection. CDR3 length: 16 residues. V dropped 0 bases and J dropped 0 bases, with 12 bases sitting between them. The germline V gene has CDR1 SGHRS and CDR2 YFSETQ. Data came from immunoSEQ multiplex PCR; TCRdb stores just in-frame clones and leaves some out. Among under 250,000 clones, approximately 84% were seen once, and the ten largest hold approximately 10%. Sample: peripheral blood. The chain recombines TRBV5-1 with TRBJ1-1; maybe TRBD1 (5 bases). The TCR sequence derives from a middle-aged man with COVID-19, enrolled during active disease. CDR3 DNA: TGCGCCAGCAGCTTGGGTATCGACAGTATGAACACTGAAGCTTTCTTT. This codes for CASSLGIDSMNTEAFF.